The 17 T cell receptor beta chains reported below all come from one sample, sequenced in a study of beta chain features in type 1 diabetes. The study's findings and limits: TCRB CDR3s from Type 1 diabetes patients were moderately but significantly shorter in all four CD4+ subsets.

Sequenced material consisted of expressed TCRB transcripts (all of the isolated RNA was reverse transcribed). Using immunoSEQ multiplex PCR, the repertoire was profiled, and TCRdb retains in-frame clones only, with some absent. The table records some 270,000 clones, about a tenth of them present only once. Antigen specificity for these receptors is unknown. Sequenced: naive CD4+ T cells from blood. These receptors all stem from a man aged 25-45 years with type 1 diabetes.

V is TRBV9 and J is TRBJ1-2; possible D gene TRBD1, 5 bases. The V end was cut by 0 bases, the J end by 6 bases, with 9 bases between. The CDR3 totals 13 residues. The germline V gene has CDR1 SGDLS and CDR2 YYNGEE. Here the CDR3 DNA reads TGTGCCAGCAGCGTAGTGTCAGGGCATGGCTACACCTTC. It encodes CASSVVSGHGYTF.

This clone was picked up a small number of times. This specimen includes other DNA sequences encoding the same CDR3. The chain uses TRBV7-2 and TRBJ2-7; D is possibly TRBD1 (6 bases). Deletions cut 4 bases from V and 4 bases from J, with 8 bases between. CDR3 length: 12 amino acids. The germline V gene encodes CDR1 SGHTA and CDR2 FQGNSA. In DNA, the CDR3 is TGTGCCAGCAGCTCGCAGGGGTACGAGCAGTACTTC. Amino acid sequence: CASSSQGYEQYF.

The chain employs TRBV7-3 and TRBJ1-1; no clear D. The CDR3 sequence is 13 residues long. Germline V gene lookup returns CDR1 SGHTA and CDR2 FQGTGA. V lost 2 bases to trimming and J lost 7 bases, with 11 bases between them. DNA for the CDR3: TGTGCCAGCAGCTTACTAGGATCCGGTGAAGCTTTCTTT. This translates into CASSLLGSGEAFF. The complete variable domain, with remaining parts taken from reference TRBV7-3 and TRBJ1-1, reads GAGVSQTPSNKVTEKGKYVELRCDPISGHTALYWYRQSLGQGPEFLIYFQGTGAADDSGLPNDRFFAVRPEGSVSTLKIQRTERGDSAVYLCASSLLGSGEAFFGQGTRLTVV.

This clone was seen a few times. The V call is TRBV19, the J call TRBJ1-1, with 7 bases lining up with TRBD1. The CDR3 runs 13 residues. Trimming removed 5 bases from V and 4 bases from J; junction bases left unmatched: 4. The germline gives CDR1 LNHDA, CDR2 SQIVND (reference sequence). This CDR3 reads CASSYNRGTEAFF. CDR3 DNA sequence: TGTGCCAGTAGTTATAACAGGGGCACTGAAGCTTTCTTT.

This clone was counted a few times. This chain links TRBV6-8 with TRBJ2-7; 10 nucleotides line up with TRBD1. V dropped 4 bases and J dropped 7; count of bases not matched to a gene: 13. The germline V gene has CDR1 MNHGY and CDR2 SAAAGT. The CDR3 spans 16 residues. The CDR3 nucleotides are TGTGCCAGCAGTTCCCCGGGACAGGGGATTTTTTGTGAGCAGTACTTC. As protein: CASSSPGQGIFCEQYF.

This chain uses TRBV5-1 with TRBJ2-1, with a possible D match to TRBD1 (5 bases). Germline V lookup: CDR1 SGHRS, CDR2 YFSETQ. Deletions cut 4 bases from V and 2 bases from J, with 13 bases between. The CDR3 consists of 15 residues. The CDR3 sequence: CASSDQGPTYNEQFF. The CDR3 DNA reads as TGCGCCAGCAGCGACCAGGGTCCCACCTACAATGAGCAGTTCTTC.

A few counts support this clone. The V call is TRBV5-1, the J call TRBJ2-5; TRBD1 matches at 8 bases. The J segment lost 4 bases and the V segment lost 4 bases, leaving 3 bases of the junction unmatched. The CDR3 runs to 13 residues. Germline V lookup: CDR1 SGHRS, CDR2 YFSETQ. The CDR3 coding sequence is TGCGCCAGCAGCGCTGGACAGGGAGAGACCCAGTACTTC. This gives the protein CASSAGQGETQYF.

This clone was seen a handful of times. CDR3 amino acids: CASSLAGAGGTSDTQYF. The CDR3 DNA reads TGTGCCAGCAGCTTAGCTGGAGCGGGGGGGACCTCAGATACGCAGTATTTT. The chain recombines TRBV7-2 with TRBJ2-3; 10 bases fit TRBD2. V was clipped by 0 bases and J by 4 bases; unmatched bases: 7. Per germline, CDR1 SGHTA and CDR2 FQGNSA. There are 17 residues in the CDR3.

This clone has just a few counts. CDR3 loop: CANPRRGGTEAFF. In DNA, the CDR3 is TGTGCCAACCCGAGACGCGGAGGGACTGAAGCTTTCTTT. The chain is built from TRBV2 and TRBJ1-1; D gene uncertain. Trimming stripped 10 bases from V and 5 bases from J, with 17 bases between. CDR1 is SNHLY, CDR2 FYNNEI, per germline. This CDR3 comprises 13 residues.

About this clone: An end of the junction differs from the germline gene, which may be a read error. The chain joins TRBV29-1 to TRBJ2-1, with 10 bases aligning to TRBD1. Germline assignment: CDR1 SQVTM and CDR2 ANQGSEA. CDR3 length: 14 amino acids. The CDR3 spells CSVVRDRGGNEQLF. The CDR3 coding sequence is TGCAGCGTTGTCAGGGACAGGGGAGGGAATGAGCAGCTCTTC.

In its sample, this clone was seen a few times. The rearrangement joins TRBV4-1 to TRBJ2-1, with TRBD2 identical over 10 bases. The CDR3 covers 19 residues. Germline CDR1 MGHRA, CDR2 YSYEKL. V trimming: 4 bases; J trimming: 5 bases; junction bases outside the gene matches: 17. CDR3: CASSLHGLGKRGGNNEQFF. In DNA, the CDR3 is TGCGCCAGCAGCCTCCACGGGCTCGGAAAGCGGGGGGGGAACAATGAGCAGTTCTTC.

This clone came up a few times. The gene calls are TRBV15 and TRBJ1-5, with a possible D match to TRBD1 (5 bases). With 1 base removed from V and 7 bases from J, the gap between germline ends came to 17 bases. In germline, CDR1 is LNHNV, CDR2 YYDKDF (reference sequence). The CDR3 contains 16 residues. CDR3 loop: CATSRVGGTFGQPQHF. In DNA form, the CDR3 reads TGTGCCACCAGCAGAGTGGGAGGGACTTTTGGGCAGCCCCAGCATTTT.

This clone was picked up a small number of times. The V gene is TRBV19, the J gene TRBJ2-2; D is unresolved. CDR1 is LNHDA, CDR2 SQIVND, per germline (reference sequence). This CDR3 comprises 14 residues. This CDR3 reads CALGSDANTGELFF. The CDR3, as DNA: TGTGCTCTCGGGTCCGACGCGAACACCGGGGAGCTGTTTTTT.

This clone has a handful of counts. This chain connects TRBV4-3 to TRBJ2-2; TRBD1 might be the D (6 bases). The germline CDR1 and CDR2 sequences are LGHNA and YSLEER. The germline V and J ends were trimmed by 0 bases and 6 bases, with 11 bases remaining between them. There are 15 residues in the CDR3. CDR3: CASSQEGRGAGELFF. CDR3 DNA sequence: TGCGCCAGCAGCCAAGAAGGCAGGGGAGCCGGGGAGCTGTTTTTT.

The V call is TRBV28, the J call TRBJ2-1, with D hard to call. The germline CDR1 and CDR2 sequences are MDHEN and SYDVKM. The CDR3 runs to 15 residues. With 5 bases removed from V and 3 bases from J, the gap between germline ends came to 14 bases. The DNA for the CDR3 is TGTGCCAGCAGTCCCCCCCGACATCTCTACAATGAGCAGTTCTTC. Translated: CASSPPRHLYNEQFF.

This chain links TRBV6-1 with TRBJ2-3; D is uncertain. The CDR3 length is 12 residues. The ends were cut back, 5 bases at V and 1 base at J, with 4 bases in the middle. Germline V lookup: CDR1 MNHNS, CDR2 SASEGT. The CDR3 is CASSSGTDTQYF. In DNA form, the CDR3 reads TGTGCCAGCAGTAGCGGCACAGATACGCAGTATTTT.

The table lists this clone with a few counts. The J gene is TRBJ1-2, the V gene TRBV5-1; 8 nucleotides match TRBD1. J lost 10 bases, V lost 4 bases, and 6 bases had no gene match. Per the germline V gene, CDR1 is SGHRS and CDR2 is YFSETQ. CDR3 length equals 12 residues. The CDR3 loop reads CASSGDRGDYTF. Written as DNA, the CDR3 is TGCGCCAGCAGCGGAGACAGGGGTGACTACACCTTC.